These 13 T cell receptor beta chains were sequenced from one sample in a study of blood T cells in healthy people across ages. PCR was performed a second time for roughly 7 to 12 cycles using a sample-barcoded 5' primer and a J-beta primer mix. TCRdb fed the 5' RACE reads into MiXCR, producing one record per CDR3 protein. The repertoire holds 2 million or so distinct CDR3 sequences, around 48% seen once, with approximately 2% in the top ten. Sequences were obtained from blood. These receptor sequences come from a woman aged 40 to 50 in good health.

Regarding this clonotype: This may be a read error: a much more frequent sequence differs by one nucleotide. CDR3 DNA sequence: TGCGCCAGCAGCCAAGCGGGGGGGCACACAGATACGCGGTATTTT. Amino acids: CASSQAGGHTDTRYF. The chain employs TRBV4-3 and TRBJ2-3, with 8 bases identical to TRBD2. The CDR3 sequence is 15 residues long. CDR1 LGHNA and CDR2 YSLEER come from the germline V gene.

This clonotype was found many times. This rearrangement joins TRBV5-1 to TRBJ2-5; 11 bases fit TRBD1. The last part of the DNA fits TRBJ2-7 better; the J call may be wrong. Germline CDR1 and CDR2: SGHRS and YFSETQ. There are 14 residues in the CDR3. CDR3 in DNA: TGCGCCAGCAGTATCGGGACAGGGGGCTACGAGCAGTACTTC. Translating it yields CASSIGTGGYEQYF.

The chain is built from TRBV7-9 and TRBJ1-2, with D perhaps TRBD1 (6 bases). The CDR3 is 14 residues long. V shed 6 bases and J shed 6 bases, with 17 bases lying between them. From germline, CDR1 is SEHNR and CDR2 FQNEAQ (reference sequence). This chain's CDR3 is CASSRRGARDGYTF. As DNA, the CDR3 is TGTGCCAGCAGTCGTAGGGGGGCGCGAGATGGCTACACCTTC.

This clonotype appeared a single time. The CDR3 protein is CASSLSSTLYEQYF. CDR3 nucleotides: TGTGCCAGCAGTTTATCGTCAACCCTCTACGAGCAGTACTTC. This sequence joins TRBV27 and TRBJ2-7, with no clear D. Trimming removed 0 bases from V and 3 bases from J, with 9 bases in between. The CDR3 is 14 amino acids. The germline V gene encodes CDR1 MNHEY and CDR2 SMNVEV (reference sequence).

This chain joins TRBV6-2 or TRBV6-3 and TRBJ2-5, with D maybe TRBD2 (5 bases). This CDR3 is built from 18 residues. CDR1 MNHEY and CDR2 SVGEGT come from the germline V gene. Trimming took off 0 bases at V and 2 bases at J, with 19 bases between the two ends. The CDR3 DNA reads TGTGCCAGCAGTTACTCGCGCCGGATTGAGGACTTTCAAGAGACCCAGTACTTC. Amino acid sequence: CASSYSRRIEDFQETQYF.

Comments on this clonotype: Germline is not matched at one junction end, which may reflect a read error. The chain couples TRBV5-6 to TRBJ2-7, with 7 positions matching TRBD1. The CDR3 contains 13 residues. CDR1 and CDR2 from the germline V gene are SGHDT and YYEEEE. The CDR3 region is CSSRPGQSYEQYF. The CDR3 coding sequence is TGTTCCAGCAGACCGGGACAGTCCTACGAGCAGTACTTC.

This chain links TRBV19 with TRBJ2-7; no clear D. The last part of the DNA fits TRBJ2-4 better; the J call may be wrong. Germline V gives CDR1 LNHDA, CDR2 SQIVND (reference sequence). The CDR3 extends over 12 amino acids. The CDR3 DNA sequence: TGTGCCAGTAGTCAACGGGCGAACATTCAGTACTTC. It is translated as CASSQRANIQYF.

This chain connects TRBV9 to TRBJ2-1; 12 positions match TRBD2. Unmatched junction bases numbered 6, after V lost 3 bases and J lost 2 bases. From germline, CDR1 is SGDLS and CDR2 YYNGEE. CDR3 length: 17 residues. The CDR3 sequence is CASSAYRTSGAYNEQFF. CDR3 DNA sequence: TGTGCCAGCAGCGCCTATAGGACTAGCGGGGCCTACAATGAGCAGTTCTTC. The complete variable domain, with remaining parts taken from reference TRBV9 and TRBJ2-1, reads DSGVTQTPKHLITATGQRVTLRCSPRSGDLSVYWYQQSLDQGLQFLIQYYNGEERAKGNILERFSAQQFPDLHSELNLSSLELGDSALYFCASSAYRTSGAYNEQFFGPGTRLTVL.

This chain uses TRBV20-1 with TRBJ1-5; a weak D match, TRBD1 (5 bases). Germline V lookup: CDR1 DFQATT, CDR2 SNEGSKA (reference sequence). Trimming left V 4 bases short and J 4 bases short, with 11 bases between. The CDR3 loop spans 13 amino acids. The DNA for the CDR3 is TGCAGTGCTATGTTATCAGGGAATCAGCCCCAGCATTTT. It encodes CSAMLSGNQPQHF.

This clonotype was picked up a small number of times. The chain recombines TRBV6-6 with TRBJ2-5; D may match TRBD1 or TRBD2 (5 bases each). Gene TRBJ2-4 matches the end of the DNA better, so the J call may be wrong. The CDR3 consists of 13 residues. Germline V gives CDR1 MNHNY, CDR2 SVGAGI (reference sequence). As DNA, the CDR3 is TGTGCCAGCAAAACGGGACCACGGAACATTCAGTACTTC. Translating it yields CASKTGPRNIQYF.

This clonotype was seen a handful of times. This chain joins TRBV28 and TRBJ1-2; 8 bases map to TRBD1. CDR3 length: 19 amino acids. The germline CDR1 and CDR2 sequences are MDHEN and SYDVKM. Trimming cost V 1 base and J 2 bases; bases outside gene matches: 15. For the CDR3, the DNA is TGTGCCAGCAGTTTATCTCTTCTATACCGCAGGGGGCAGAACTATGGCTACACCTTC. Translation gives CASSLSLLYRRGQNYGYTF.

The chain links TRBV7-2 to TRBJ1-6; TRBD1 matches 7 bases. Trimming removed 4 bases from V and 9 bases from J; junction bases left unmatched: 6. This CDR3 spans 14 amino acids. Germline V lookup: CDR1 SGHTA, CDR2 FQGNSA. In nucleotides, the CDR3 is TGTGCCAGCAGCTCGGACAGGTCCCTTTCACCCCTCCACTTT. Translated, it gives CASSSDRSLSPLHF.

The chain recombines TRBV6-5 with TRBJ2-3; 15 bases align to TRBD2. The J segment lost 1 base and the V segment lost 1 base, leaving 15 bases of the junction unmatched. The CDR3 is made up of 22 amino acids. The germline V gene encodes CDR1 MNHEY and CDR2 SVGAGI. CDR3 sequence: CASSYFKPGLAGGGGGTDTQYF. The CDR3 coding sequence is TGTGCCAGCAGTTACTTTAAACCGGGACTAGCGGGGGGCGGGGGTGGCACAGATACGCAGTATTTT.